This T cell receptor (beta chain) was retrieved from a study of T cells after posttransplantation cyclophosphamide. This clone came up a few times. The antigen remains unidentified. Study observations and caveats: Later blood repertoires were often dominated by clones from the donor CD8+ memory compartment. Skin or GI-infiltrating T cells shared few TRB sequences with blood. Recipient CMV seropositivity and CMV reactivation strongly tracked TRB clonality.

Clones were sequenced by immunoSEQ multiplex PCR, and TCRdb holds only the in-frame ones, with some missing. The sample includes some 35,000 clones, none of them occurring once. V lost 4 bases and J lost 0, with 18 bases in between. The CDR3 contains 17 residues. Germline CDR1 reads SGHDT; CDR2 reads YYEEEE. V gene TRBV5-6 combines with J gene TRBJ2-3; tentative D call: TRBD2 (5 bases). Material: PBMCs. The sequence derives from a young man in good health and a related stem cell transplant donor. The CDR3 DNA follows: TGTGCCAGCAGCCCGGCGGGCAGGTTGGTTAGCACAGATACGCAGTATTTT. Translated: CASSPAGRLVSTDTQYF.